What follows is one TCR beta chain and its context. CDR1 is LGHDT, CDR2 YNNKEL, per germline (reference sequence). The CDR3 runs 16 residues. J lost 4 bases, V lost 2 bases, and 7 bases had no gene match. This sample was taken from a study of blood T cell repertoires in COVID-19. Authors' data handling: Nucleated cell number was recorded as an estimate derived from reference gene primer amplification. Clones were sequenced by immunoSEQ multiplex PCR, and TCRdb holds only the in-frame ones, with some missing. The DNA gave D and trimming, while V, J and clone size come from that table. The sample shows 200,000 to 250,000 clones, more than 75% of them seen only once.

The TCR originated in a woman aged 55 to 70 who had recovered from COVID-19. The rearrangement joins TRBV3-1 (or the pseudogene TRBV3-2) to TRBJ2-2; TRBD2 aligns across 7 bases. Sequencing was carried out using peripheral blood. CDR3 DNA: TGTGCCAGCAGCCAATGGACTAGTGCGGGCACCGGGGAGCTGTTTTTT. It encodes CASSQWTSAGTGELFF.